The rows below give T cell receptor beta chains drawn from one sample of a study of T cells in Graves' hyperthyroidism and ophthalmopathy. TCRdb independently ran MiXCR on the multiplex PCR reads; one entry per CDR3 protein. The sample lists 450,000 to 650,000 distinct CDR3 sequences, more than 13% seen once, with 7.1% in the top ten. Sequencing input: blood. The origin of the receptors is a woman younger than 35 with Graves' ophthalmopathy. The CDR3 runs from the conserved cysteine through the conserved F or W. Each record gives: D gene, J gene, clone size, V gene, CDR3 protein, CDR3 DNA. The D gene is left open where the match is weak. The size entry is marked missing in some rows and otherwise reads once, few, many or a size class.

d_gene: NA; j_gene: TRBJ2-1; abundance: few; v_gene: TRBV19; CDR3aa: CASSRGPLEYNEQFF; CDR3nt: TGTGCCAGTAGTAGGGGCCCGTTAGAATACAATGAGCAGTTCTTC
d_gene: NA; j_gene: TRBJ2-1; abundance: NA; v_gene: TRBV19; CDR3aa: CASTPSVGNNEQFF; CDR3nt: TGTGCCAGTACCCCTTCGGTCGGTAACAATGAGCAGTTCTTC
d_gene: TRBD2; j_gene: TRBJ2-7; abundance: NA; v_gene: TRBV4-1; CDR3aa: CASSQLGLAEDLTSYEQYF; CDR3nt: TGCGCCAGCAGCCAACTCGGACTAGCGGAAGACCTGACGTCCTACGAGCAGTACTTC
d_gene: TRBD1; j_gene: TRBJ1-1; abundance: NA; v_gene: TRBV19; CDR3aa: CASSTLDRVIMNTEAFF; CDR3nt: TGTGCCAGTAGTACCCTGGACAGGGTGATTATGAACACTGAAGCTTTCTTT
d_gene: NA; j_gene: TRBJ2-6; abundance: many; v_gene: TRBV12-3/TRBV12-4; CDR3aa: CASSFPTGSGANVLTF; CDR3nt: TGTGCCAGCAGTTTCCCTACAGGCTCTGGGGCCAACGTCCTGACTTTC
d_gene: TRBD1; j_gene: TRBJ2-7; abundance: many; v_gene: TRBV2; CDR3aa: CASKTPGQYEQYF; CDR3nt: TGTGCCAGCAAAACGCCGGGACAGTACGAGCAGTACTTC
d_gene: TRBD1; j_gene: TRBJ2-7; abundance: many; v_gene: TRBV20-1; CDR3aa: CSAMTGSGFSGEQYF; CDR3nt: TGCAGTGCCATGACAGGGTCGGGCTTTTCGGGCGAGCAGTACTTC
d_gene: NA; j_gene: TRBJ1-2; abundance: many; v_gene: TRBV7-2; CDR3aa: CASSLEEGIGYTF; CDR3nt: TGTGCCAGCAGCTTGGAGGAGGGTATTGGCTACACCTTC
d_gene: NA; j_gene: TRBJ1-2; abundance: many; v_gene: TRBV6-5; CDR3aa: CASSYGQGVIGYTF; CDR3nt: TGTGCCAGCAGTTACGGCCAGGGCGTCATCGGCTACACCTTC
d_gene: NA; j_gene: TRBJ2-1; abundance: many; v_gene: TRBV11-2; CDR3aa: CASSLVIHAGGPYNEQFF; CDR3nt: TGTGCCAGCAGCTTAGTAATTCACGCCGGGGGGCCTTACAATGAGCAGTTCTTC
d_gene: NA; j_gene: TRBJ2-5; abundance: NA; v_gene: TRBV9; CDR3aa: CASSEGLPWTSLQETQYF; CDR3nt: TGTGCCAGCAGCGAGGGACTCCCTTGGACATCACTTCAAGAGACCCAGTACTTC
d_gene: TRBD1; j_gene: TRBJ1-6; abundance: many; v_gene: TRBV27; CDR3aa: CASSLGTANSPLHF; CDR3nt: TGTGCCAGCAGCTTGGGGACAGCCAATTCACCCCTCCACTTT
d_gene: TRBD1; j_gene: TRBJ1-2; abundance: many; v_gene: TRBV9; CDR3aa: CASSVVAPPPTGTDGYTF; CDR3nt: TGTGCCAGCAGCGTAGTAGCCCCACCTCCGACAGGGACGGATGGCTACACCTTC
d_gene: NA; j_gene: TRBJ1-4; abundance: NA; v_gene: TRBV9; CDR3aa: CASSGVEEKLFF; CDR3nt: TGTGCCAGCAGCGGGGTAGAAGAAAAACTGTTTTTT
d_gene: NA; j_gene: TRBJ1-5; abundance: many; v_gene: TRBV30; CDR3aa: CAWSGRTDGNQPQHF; CDR3nt: TGTGCCTGGAGCGGACGGACAGATGGCAATCAGCCCCAGCATTTT
d_gene: TRBD1; j_gene: TRBJ2-6; abundance: many; v_gene: TRBV6-1; CDR3aa: CASSRDSPSGANVLTF; CDR3nt: TGTGCCAGCAGTAGGGACAGCCCGTCTGGGGCCAACGTCCTGACTTTC
d_gene: TRBD1; j_gene: TRBJ2-3; abundance: many; v_gene: TRBV2; CDR3aa: CASSRQGARTDTQYF; CDR3nt: TGTGCCAGCAGTCGACAGGGGGCGCGAACAGATACGCAGTATTTT
d_gene: NA; j_gene: TRBJ2-2; abundance: few; v_gene: TRBV9; CDR3aa: CASSVEGAGELFF; CDR3nt: TGTGCCAGCAGCGTAGAAGGGGCCGGGGAGCTGTTTTTT
d_gene: NA; j_gene: TRBJ2-7; abundance: many; v_gene: TRBV5-8; CDR3aa: CASSLSRMWQYF; CDR3nt: TGTGCCAGCAGCTTGTCCCGGATGTGGCAGTACTTC
d_gene: TRBD1; j_gene: TRBJ2-7; abundance: few; v_gene: TRBV18; CDR3aa: CASSLDATGALYF; CDR3nt: TGTGCCAGCTCACTAGACGCAACAGGGGCGCTGTACTTC
d_gene: TRBD2; j_gene: TRBJ2-1; abundance: many; v_gene: TRBV2; CDR3aa: CASREVTAGGNEQFF; CDR3nt: TGTGCCAGCAGGGAAGTCACTGCGGGGGGGAATGAGCAGTTCTTC
d_gene: NA; j_gene: TRBJ2-5; abundance: many; v_gene: TRBV7-2; CDR3aa: CASSLFGQKETQYF; CDR3nt: TGTGCCAGCAGCTTATTTGGACAGAAAGAGACCCAGTACTTC
d_gene: NA; j_gene: TRBJ2-2; abundance: NA; v_gene: TRBV7-3; CDR3aa: CASSSGPRGVDTGELFF; CDR3nt: TGTGCCAGCAGCTCTGGGCCTCGGGGCGTGGACACCGGGGAGCTGTTTTTT
d_gene: NA; j_gene: TRBJ1-2; abundance: NA; v_gene: TRBV5-4; CDR3aa: CASSLVQNYGYTF; CDR3nt: TGTGCCAGCAGCTTGGTACAGAACTATGGCTACACCTTC
d_gene: TRBD1; j_gene: TRBJ1-4; abundance: few; v_gene: TRBV7-2; CDR3aa: CASSPGTGGKLFF; CDR3nt: TGTGCCAGCAGTCCCGGGACAGGGGGGAAACTGTTTTTT
d_gene: NA; j_gene: TRBJ2-1; abundance: few; v_gene: TRBV29-1; CDR3aa: CSVPQPLSTYNEQFF; CDR3nt: TGCAGCGTACCACAGCCCCTTTCCACCTACAATGAGCAGTTCTTC
d_gene: TRBD1; j_gene: TRBJ2-1; abundance: NA; v_gene: TRBV20-1; CDR3aa: CSSVGQGEEQFF; CDR3nt: TGCAGTTCTGTAGGGCAGGGGGAGGAGCAGTTCTTC
d_gene: NA; j_gene: TRBJ2-5; abundance: many; v_gene: TRBV5-1; CDR3aa: CASSLAGIGETQYF; CDR3nt: TGCGCCAGCAGCTTGGCTGGAATCGGAGAGACCCAGTACTTC
d_gene: NA; j_gene: TRBJ1-2; abundance: NA; v_gene: TRBV6-1; CDR3aa: CASSLGQTQGRYTF; CDR3nt: TGTGCCAGCAGCCTTGGACAGACTCAAGGACGCTACACCTTC
d_gene: TRBD1; j_gene: TRBJ1-6; abundance: many; v_gene: TRBV4-1; CDR3aa: CASSQAAQGDNSPLHF; CDR3nt: TGCGCCAGCAGCCAAGCGGCCCAGGGGGATAATTCACCCCTCCACTTT
d_gene: NA; j_gene: TRBJ2-7; abundance: many; v_gene: TRBV28; CDR3aa: CASSSHRDTLEQYF; CDR3nt: TGTGCCAGCAGTTCCCACAGGGATACCCTCGAGCAGTACTTC
d_gene: NA; j_gene: TRBJ2-5; abundance: few; v_gene: TRBV6-1; CDR3aa: CASSPGLQVETQYF; CDR3nt: TGTGCCAGCAGTCCGGGACTGCAAGTGGAGACCCAGTACTTC
d_gene: TRBD1; j_gene: TRBJ2-6; abundance: many; v_gene: TRBV10-3; CDR3aa: CAITAQGVSGANVLTF; CDR3nt: TGTGCCATCACGGCCCAGGGGGTTTCTGGGGCCAACGTCCTGACTTTC